This TCR beta chain was sequenced in a study of response to subunit inactivated influenza vaccine. V lost 4 bases and J lost 0, with 13 bases in between. Germline assignment: CDR1 SQVTM and CDR2 ANQGSEA. The CDR3 has 15 amino acids. This clonotype was counted a few times. TCRdb used MiXCR to reprocess the RT-PCR reads, holding one entry per CDR3 protein. This table has 290,000 or so distinct CDR3 sequences, 20% to 25% appearing once. The material sequenced was PBMCs from blood, taken 21 months after vaccination. The chain employs TRBV29-1 and TRBJ2-4; D remains ambiguous. The receptor was derived from a man aged 50 to 69 who received an inactivated influenza vaccine. CDR3: CSVAPRLLAKNIQYF. CDR3 bases: TGCAGCGTTGCTCCAAGACTGCTAGCCAAAAACATTCAGTACTTC.